The next 32 T cell receptor beta chains were all read from a single sample in a study of shared clonotypes between healthy human individuals. Generated by immunoSEQ multiplex PCR, the TCRdb table keeps only in-frame clones and is missing some. The table includes about 800,000 clones, around 96% detected once. In the naive CD8 group, cells lacked CD45RO and were positively selected for CCR7, so terminally differentiated effector memory CD45RA+ cells were left out. Sample: naive CD8+ T cells sorted from blood. The receptor set was obtained from a man aged 30 to 39 in good health.

V and J are TRBV5-1 and TRBJ2-1, with 15 nucleotides matching TRBD2. The CDR3 length is 15 residues. Germline V CDR1 and CDR2: SGHRS, YFSETQ. Trimming took 5 bases from V and 7 from J; bases not matched to a gene: 4. This CDR3 reads CASRRGTSGGNEQFF. The CDR3 DNA is TGCGCCAGCAGGCGAGGGACTAGCGGGGGGAATGAGCAGTTCTTC.

This chain joins TRBV6-4 and TRBJ2-1, with 11 bases fitting TRBD2. The CDR3 runs 17 residues. Per germline, CDR1 MRHNA and CDR2 SNTAGT. J gave up 4 bases and V 1 base, and 6 bases lay outside the gene matches. For the CDR3, the DNA is TGTGCCAGCAGTGACTTCCCGGGGACTAGCGGTTACAATGAGCAGTTCTTC. As protein: CASSDFPGTSGYNEQFF.

This chain uses TRBV5-8 with TRBJ2-2; TRBD1 matches at 7 bases. V lost 8 bases to trimming and J lost 1 base; unmatched junction nucleotides: 14. The CDR3 is 17 residues long. Looked up from germline, CDR1 is SGHTS and CDR2 is YDEGEE. CDR3 in amino acids: CARNLLPRGQNTGELFF. In DNA form, the CDR3 reads TGTGCCAGAAACCTTCTCCCGAGGGGGCAGAACACCGGGGAGCTGTTTTTT.

This chain uses TRBV29-1 with TRBJ1-5, with D tentatively TRBD1 (5 bases). The V end lost 5 bases, the J end lost 0 bases, and 11 bases lay between the germline ends. Germline CDR1 reads SQVTM; CDR2 reads ANQGSEA. This CDR3 region has 14 residues. As DNA, the CDR3 is TGCAGCGTTTTGGGGGGAGATAGCAATCAGCCCCAGCATTTT. The encoded protein is CSVLGGDSNQPQHF.

This rearrangement joins TRBV14 to TRBJ2-3; D possibly corresponds to TRBD1 (5 bases). Germline values: CDR1 SGHDN, CDR2 FVKESK. V lost 2 bases to trimming and J lost 1 base, with 7 bases between them. The CDR3 runs 14 residues. This CDR3 is CASSQLTGTDTQYF. The CDR3 DNA sequence: TGTGCCAGCAGCCAATTGACAGGCACAGATACGCAGTATTTT.

The chain recombines TRBV12-2 with TRBJ2-6; TRBD2, the D gene given by the table, was not confirmed from the DNA. TRBV12-2 is annotated as a pseudogene. There are 21 residues in the CDR3. The CDR3 bases are TGTGCAAGTCGCTTACCCGGGCCCTATCTAGCGGGTGACTCTGGGGCCAACGTCCTGACTTTC. It specifies CASRLPGPYLAGDSGANVLTF.

Comment on this clone: This clone may be a read error of a much larger clone one base away. Other DNA sequences of this sample code for an identical CDR3. V usage is TRBV9 and J usage is TRBJ2-1; unclear D gene. The germline gives CDR1 SGDLS, CDR2 YYNGEE. The CDR3 contains 10 residues. V lost 3 bases to trimming and J lost 8 bases, with 3 bases between them. DNA for the CDR3: TGTGCCAGCAGCGGCGATGAGCAGTTCTTC. Amino acid sequence: CASSGDEQFF.

This chain joins TRBV5-1 and TRBJ2-7, with unresolved D. CDR1 and CDR2 (germline): SGHRS, YFSETQ. The CDR3 consists of 14 residues. Trimming stripped 1 base from V and 3 bases from J, with 11 bases between. CDR3 in amino acids: CASSLRQEGYEQYF. The DNA of the CDR3 is TGCGCCAGCAGCTTGAGGCAGGAAGGCTACGAGCAGTACTTC.

V and J are TRBV7-2 and TRBJ2-1, with no clear D. The V gene's germline CDR1 is SGHTA and CDR2 FQGNSA. The CDR3 sequence is 11 residues long. The V end lost 1 base, the J end lost 12 bases, and 7 bases lay between the germline ends. The CDR3 DNA is TGTGCCAGCAGCTTAGGCTGGGGGCAGTTCTTC. This codes for CASSLGWGQFF.

This rearrangement joins TRBV10-3 to TRBJ1-1; the D is unclear. V shed 1 base and J shed 0 bases, with 9 bases lying between them. The CDR3 is made up of 15 amino acids. From germline, CDR1 is ENHRY and CDR2 SYGVKD. CDR3 DNA sequence: TGTGCCATCAGTGAGTTTACGGGCATGAACACTGAAGCTTTCTTT. It specifies CAISEFTGMNTEAFF.

The V and J genes are TRBV4-1 and TRBJ2-7; 7 bases align to TRBD2. The CDR3 length is 16 residues. Germline CDR1 MGHRA, CDR2 YSYEKL. V trimming: 0 bases; J trimming: 7 bases; junction bases outside the gene matches: 12. CDR3 in DNA: TGCGCCAGCAGCCAAGAGGTGCTCGCGGGAGTGTCTGAGCAGTACTTC. Translation: CASSQEVLAGVSEQYF.

This chain links TRBV4-1 with TRBJ2-7; 7 bases agree with TRBD1. There are 15 residues in the CDR3. Losses at the gene ends were 1 base for V and 2 bases for J; bases not matched to a gene: 5. Germline V gives CDR1 MGHRA, CDR2 YSYEKL. The CDR3 protein is CASSQGDSRPYEQYF. CDR3 sequence (DNA): TGCGCCAGCAGCCAAGGGGACAGTCGACCCTACGAGCAGTACTTC.

CDR3 loop: CASPKGEANYGYTF. As DNA, the CDR3 is TGTGCCAGCCCCAAGGGAGAAGCTAACTATGGCTACACCTTC. The chain combines TRBV7-2 with TRBJ1-2; D unresolved. Trimming took off 8 bases at V and 0 bases at J, with 13 bases between the two ends. Germline V gives CDR1 SGHTA, CDR2 FQGNSA. The CDR3 runs to 14 residues.

The V call is TRBV5-1, the J call TRBJ1-1; TRBD1 agrees at 7 bases. CDR1 is SGHRS and CDR2 is YFSETQ in the germline V gene. This CDR3 is built from 15 residues. Trimming took 0 bases from V and 5 from J; bases not matched to a gene: 7. The DNA of the CDR3 is TGCGCCAGCAGCTTGGCCAGGCAGGGGGAAACTGAAGCTTTCTTT. As protein: CASSLARQGETEAFF.

The chain employs TRBV9 and TRBJ2-6; D call uncertain. Trimming took off 0 bases at V and 0 bases at J, with 10 bases between the two ends. CDR1 is SGDLS and CDR2 is YYNGEE in the germline V gene. CDR3 length: 17 residues. The chain's CDR3 is CASSVADRYSGANVLTF. Written as DNA, the CDR3 is TGTGCCAGCAGCGTAGCGGACCGCTACTCTGGGGCCAACGTCCTGACTTTC.

As regards this clone: Other DNA sequences within the sample encode an identical CDR3. The V gene is TRBV10-1, the J gene TRBJ2-3, with TRBD2 matching 9 bases. The junction had 0 bases not matched to a gene; V was cut back by 5 bases and J by 0 bases. The CDR3 spans 14 residues. Looked up from germline, CDR1 is WNHNN and CDR2 is SYGVQD (reference sequence). Written as DNA, the CDR3 is TGCGCCAGCAGTAGCGGGGGGAGCACAGATACGCAGTATTTT. Translation: CASSSGGSTDTQYF.

The chain combines TRBV25-1 with TRBJ1-3; D is ambiguous. There are 11 residues in the CDR3. The V gene's germline CDR1 is MGHDK and CDR2 SYGVNS. V lost 6 bases and J 8 bases, leaving 8 bases between the germline ends. The CDR3 coding sequence is TGTGCCAGCAGCGGGTCGCACACCATATATTTT. Translating it yields CASSGSHTIYF. Together with reference TRBV25-1 and TRBJ1-3, the CDR3 gives the full variable domain: EADIYQTPRYLVIGTGKKITLECSQTMGHDKMYWYQQDPGMELHLIHYSYGVNSTEKGDLSSESTVSRIRTEHFPLTLESARPSHTSQYLCASSGSHTIYFGEGSWLTVV.

The chain uses TRBV6-5 and TRBJ1-2; 9 bases align to TRBD1. CDR3 size: 15 residues. Germline-derived CDR1 and CDR2 are MNHEY and SVGAGI. Unmatched junction bases numbered 7, after V lost 5 bases and J lost 3 bases. The DNA of the CDR3 is TGTGCCAGCAGTCCTACAGGGGGCTGGGACTATGGCTACACCTTC. This codes for CASSPTGGWDYGYTF.

A single count supports this clone. This rearrangement joins TRBV28 to TRBJ2-7; D may be TRBD1 (5 bases). This CDR3 region has 16 residues. CDR1 and CDR2 from the germline V gene are MDHEN and SYDVKM. Between the trimmed V and J ends, which lost 6 bases and 3 bases, there was a span of 21 bases. CDR3 region: CASSLTVTEGRYEQYF. Here the CDR3 DNA reads TGTGCCAGCAGCCTCACCGTGACAGAAGGGCGCTACGAGCAGTACTTC.

The chain has TRBV9 and TRBJ1-2, with D maybe TRBD1 (6 bases). Trimming took off 4 bases at V and 0 bases at J, with 16 bases between the two ends. The CDR3 totals 16 residues. Germline-derived CDR1 and CDR2 are SGDLS and YYNGEE. The CDR3 DNA follows: TGTGCCAGCAGCCCGGACAGTAGACTAGCTAACTATGGCTACACCTTC. It encodes CASSPDSRLANYGYTF. Supplemented by reference TRBV9 and TRBJ1-2, the full variable domain reads DSGVTQTPKHLITATGQRVTLRCSPRSGDLSVYWYQQSLDQGLQFLIQYYNGEERAKGNILERFSAQQFPDLHSELNLSSLELGDSALYFCASSPDSRLANYGYTFGSGTRLTVV.

The chain is built from TRBV4-1 and TRBJ2-4, with TRBD2 matching over 10 bases. The germline gives CDR1 MGHRA, CDR2 YSYEKL. This CDR3 comprises 13 residues. Trimming removed 1 base from V and 11 bases from J; junction bases left unmatched: 2. The CDR3 spells CASSQVGLAVQYF. In DNA form, the CDR3 reads TGCGCCAGCAGCCAAGTCGGACTAGCGGTTCAGTACTTC.

The chain joins TRBV9 to TRBJ2-3; no clear D. Looked up from germline, CDR1 is SGDLS and CDR2 is YYNGEE. The ends were cut back, 4 bases at V and 0 bases at J, with 9 bases in the middle. There are 14 residues in the CDR3. The CDR3 DNA reads TGTGCCAGCAGCCGGTTGCCTAGCACAGATACGCAGTATTTT. As protein: CASSRLPSTDTQYF.

The V call is TRBV9, the J call TRBJ2-6; no firm D call. The CDR3 is made up of 12 amino acids. Trimming pared 6 bases from V and 1 base from J, leaving 2 bases between. The germline CDR1 and CDR2 sequences are SGDLS and YYNGEE. CDR3 DNA: TGTGCCAGCATATCTGGGGCCAACGTCCTGACTTTC. Protein: CASISGANVLTF.

This chain joins TRBV19 and TRBJ2-7; tentatively, D is TRBD1 (5 bases). The CDR3 spans 16 residues. CDR1 and CDR2 (germline): LNHDA, SQIVND (reference sequence). Trimming took 6 bases from V and 0 from J, leaving 18 bases between them. CDR3 amino acids: CASSPIGQGLSYEQYF. Here the CDR3 DNA reads TGTGCCAGTAGCCCCATTGGGCAGGGCCTCTCCTACGAGCAGTACTTC.

The rearrangement joins TRBV4-3 to TRBJ1-5; D not resolved. Trimming cost V 6 bases and J 0 bases, with 6 bases left between them. This CDR3 comprises 13 residues. In germline, CDR1 is LGHNA, CDR2 YSLEER. The CDR3 coding sequence is TGCGCCAGCAGTCCGAATAGCAATCAGCCCCAGCATTTT. This codes for CASSPNSNQPQHF.

The V call is TRBV28, the J call TRBJ1-5; 7 nucleotides align to TRBD1. Trimming at V came to 10 bases and at J to 5 bases, leaving 14 bases not matched to a gene. Germline CDR1 MDHEN, CDR2 SYDVKM. The CDR3 totals 15 residues. This CDR3 is CAIKTGIESDQPQHF. CDR3 bases: TGTGCCATCAAGACAGGGATCGAATCGGATCAGCCCCAGCATTTT.

The CDR3 coding sequence is TGTGCCAGCAGTGATCTAGCGGGAGCGTACACCGGGGAGCTGTTTTTT. It codes for CASSDLAGAYTGELFF. This chain links TRBV2 with TRBJ2-2; 10 bases are shared with TRBD2. Per germline, CDR1 SNHLY and CDR2 FYNNEI. Trimming removed 3 bases from V and 3 bases from J; junction bases left unmatched: 4. The CDR3 totals 16 residues.

Concerning this clone itself: The identical CDR3 is also encoded by other nucleotide sequences in the sample. J is TRBJ2-7 and V is TRBV29-1; D possibly corresponds to TRBD2 (6 bases). This CDR3 contains 12 residues. From germline, CDR1 is SQVTM and CDR2 ANQGSEA. V lost 4 bases and J 4 bases, leaving 11 bases between the germline ends. The CDR3 nucleotides are TGCAGCGTTGCAGGGACTGCTTACGAGCAGTACTTC. Its protein is CSVAGTAYEQYF.

The chain uses TRBV10-1 and TRBJ2-1; the D gene is possibly TRBD2 (6 bases). The CDR3 has 13 residues. Trimming pared 5 bases from V and 5 bases from J, leaving 10 bases between. Germline CDR1 reads WNHNN; CDR2 reads SYGVQD (reference sequence). Here the CDR3 reads CASSYSGDNEQFF. The CDR3 DNA sequence: TGCGCCAGCAGTTACTCGGGGGACAATGAGCAGTTCTTC.

This clone is a singleton in its sample. The chain has TRBV5-5 and TRBJ2-1, with D tentatively TRBD2 (6 bases). The germline CDR1 and CDR2 sequences are SGHKS and YYEKEE (reference sequence). Trimming cost V 0 bases and J 3 bases, with 13 bases left between them. The CDR3 covers 16 residues. CDR3 residues: CASSLAVAVFYNEQFF. The CDR3 region has the DNA TGTGCCAGCAGCTTGGCGGTAGCGGTGTTCTACAATGAGCAGTTCTTC. The variable domain in full, completed from reference TRBV5-5 and TRBJ2-1, reads DAGVTQSPTHLIKTRGQQVTLRCSPISGHKSVSWYQQVLGQGPQFIFQYYEKEERGRGNFPDRFSARQFPNYSSELNVNALLLGDSALYLCASSLAVAVFYNEQFFGPGTRLTVL.

Here the CDR3 reads CASSSGYRSNEQFF. DNA of the CDR3: TGTGCCAGCAGCTCGGGGTATAGATCGAATGAGCAGTTCTTC. V and J are TRBV7-2 and TRBJ2-1; weak D call: TRBD2 (5 bases). V gave up 4 bases and J gave up 7 bases, with 14 bases separating them. The CDR3 is made up of 14 amino acids. Germline loops: CDR1 SGHTA, CDR2 FQGNSA.

The J gene is TRBJ1-5, the V gene TRBV28; D is unclear. Deletions cut 1 base from V and 1 base from J, with 11 bases between. Germline V lookup: CDR1 MDHEN, CDR2 SYDVKM. The CDR3 spans 16 residues. The CDR3 reads CASSLYPDDSNQPQHF. Here the CDR3 DNA reads TGTGCCAGCAGTTTATACCCCGACGACAGCAATCAGCCCCAGCATTTT.